This T cell receptor (beta chain) was recovered during a study of Tregs in tolerant kidney transplant recipients. The method was immunoSEQ multiplex PCR; TCRdb's version includes in-frame clones alone and lacks a portion of them. The sample has several thousand clones, roughly a third seen once. Germline V lookup: CDR1 SEHNR, CDR2 FQNEAQ (reference sequence). The CDR3 extends over 15 amino acids. The trim removed 3 bases at V and 7 bases at J, leaving 10 bases unmatched. After 6 days with irradiated graft donor PBMCs, CFSE-labeled recipient PBMCs were FACS-sorted. Notes on this clone: Its antigen is unidentified.

This TCR was recovered from a human patient who received a combined kidney and bone marrow transplant. Specimen: CD8+ T cells from blood cultured with allogeneic cells, collected before the transplant. The rearrangement links TRBV7-9 to TRBJ1-1; 8 bases are a match to TRBD1. The CDR3 DNA reads as TGTGCCAGCAGCTTGAGACCTATAGGACAGGGTGAAGCTTTCTTT. This gives the protein CASSLRPIGQGEAFF. Filled out from reference TRBV7-9 and TRBJ1-1, the complete variable domain reads DTGVSQNPRHKITKRGQNVTFRCDPISEHNRLYWYRQTLGQGPEFLTYFQNEAQLEKSRLLSDRFSAERPKGSFSTLEIQRTEQGDSAMYLCASSLRPIGQGEAFFGQGTRLTVV.